In this sample, the clone carrying this T cell receptor (beta chain) turned up many times. The CDR3 sequence is 15 residues long. Germline assignment: CDR1 SGHVS and CDR2 FQNEAQ. V shed 5 bases and J shed 2 bases, with 15 bases lying between them. Unique molecular identifiers were affixed to single, distinct cDNA molecules. TCRdb re-derived calls from the 5' RACE reads in MiXCR, one entry per CDR3 protein. The data contain approximately 37,000 distinct CDR3 sequences, over 5% of them singletons. This sample is part of a study of early T cells in non-severe SARS-CoV-2 infection. Source: whole blood, taken at baseline. This chain joins TRBV7-8 and TRBJ1-2; no definite D call. The receptor was derived from an adult who was a healthcare worker with PCR-confirmed SARS-CoV-2 infection or an uninfected control (not recorded which). The DNA of the CDR3 is TGTGCCAGCAGCCCTCCGAGGATTTTGAACTATGGCTACACCTTC. Translating it yields CASSPPRILNYGYTF.